A selection of T cell receptor beta chains follows, all from one sample in a study of T cells in Graves' hyperthyroidism and ophthalmopathy. TCRdb called the multiplex PCR reads again in MiXCR, with one record for every CDR3 protein. The sample includes around 570,000 distinct CDR3 sequences, around 20% seen only once; the top ten take approximately 48%. What was sequenced was blood. These receptor sequences come from a man in his forties or fifties with Graves' ophthalmopathy. Both conserved end residues are part of each CDR3. The D gene is left open where the match is weak. Some rows have no size entry. The others give once, few or many, or a class for an expanded clone.

>TRBD1|TRBV20-1|TRBJ1-1|many
CSAVPGQPPEAFF
TGCAGTGCTGTCCCGGGACAGCCACCTGAAGCTTTCTTT
>TRBD2|TRBV27|TRBJ2-7|few
CASSPYRLAGDYEQYF
TGTGCCAGCAGTCCCTATAGACTAGCGGGAGATTACGAGCAGTACTTC
>NA|TRBV28|TRBJ2-7|NA
CACQGTYEQYF
TGTGCCTGCCAGGGGACCTACGAGCAGTACTTC
>NA|TRBV19|TRBJ1-1|NA
CASKAGTPGNTEAFF
TGTGCCAGTAAAGCCGGGACACCAGGGAACACTGAAGCTTTCTTT
>NA|TRBV5-1|TRBJ2-7|few
CASSLEGEVVGSEQYF
TGCGCCAGCAGCTTGGAGGGCGAGGTAGTAGGATCCGAGCAGTACTTC
>TRBD1|TRBV6-1|TRBJ1-2|NA
CASSERGQPFYYGYTF
TGTGCCAGCAGTGAAAGGGGACAGCCCTTTTACTATGGCTACACCTTC
>NA|TRBV6-2/TRBV6-3|TRBJ1-5|few
CASSYDNGSNQPQHF
TGTGCCAGCAGTTACGACAACGGTAGCAATCAGCCCCAGCATTTT
>NA|TRBV5-4|TRBJ1-2|NA
CASSSPEFYGYTF
TGTGCCAGCAGTTCCCCCGAGTTCTATGGCTACACCTTC
>TRBD1|TRBV6-1|TRBJ2-7|NA
CASSPESGTGSYEQYF
TGTGCCAGCAGTCCTGAGTCGGGGACAGGCTCCTACGAGCAGTACTTC
>NA|TRBV28|TRBJ1-5|NA
CASTSENQPQHF
TGTGCCAGCACATCGGAGAATCAGCCCCAGCATTTT
>TRBD1|TRBV13|TRBJ2-7|few
CASSLRDREEEQYF
TGTGCCAGCAGCTTAAGGGACAGGGAGGAGGAGCAGTACTTC
>TRBD1|TRBV11-2|TRBJ2-1|NA
CASSLYRGAYNEQFF
TGTGCCAGCAGCTTATACAGGGGGGCCTACAATGAGCAGTTCTTC
>NA|TRBV6-1|TRBJ2-7|few
CASSGEGGYEQYF
TGTGCCAGCAGTGGGGAGGGGGGCTACGAGCAGTACTTC
>TRBD2|TRBV29-1|TRBJ2-7|NA
CSVTTSGYYEQYF
TGCAGCGTAACGACTAGCGGATACTACGAGCAGTACTTC
>TRBD1|TRBV10-3|TRBJ2-7|NA
CAIGPGGFEQYF
TGTGCCATCGGGCCAGGGGGTTTTGAGCAGTACTTC
>NA|TRBV7-9|TRBJ2-1|NA
CASSLLGTVNVGAYSYNEQFF
TGTGCCAGCAGCTTATTGGGCACGGTGAATGTCGGAGCCTACTCCTACAATGAGCAGTTCTTC
>NA|TRBV15|TRBJ2-1|few
CATSKGLNSYNEQFF
TGTGCCACCAGCAAGGGCCTTAATTCCTACAATGAGCAGTTCTTC
>NA|TRBV2|TRBJ2-7|many
CASSLDLYEQYF
TGTGCCAGCAGTCTTGACCTCTACGAGCAGTACTTC
>TRBD2|TRBV11-2|TRBJ2-1|NA
CASSLFPGTSGGARNEQFF
TGTGCCAGCAGCTTATTCCCGGGGACTAGCGGGGGGGCGCGAAATGAGCAGTTCTTC
>NA|TRBV6-9|TRBJ2-2|NA
CASSYVVPSTGGLFF
TGTGCCAGCAGTTATGTGGTGCCCAGCACCGGGGGGCTGTTTTTT
>NA|TRBV4-3|TRBJ1-1|NA
CASSQAGQRAFF
TGCGCCAGCAGCCAAGCCGGGCAGAGGGCTTTCTTT
>TRBD1|TRBV9|TRBJ1-4|few
CASSVAGTGDKLFF
TGTGCCAGCAGCGTAGCCGGGACAGGGGATAAACTGTTTTTT
>TRBD1|TRBV28|TRBJ1-4|many
CASSPGTGREKLFF
TGTGCCAGCAGCCCCGGGACAGGGAGGGAAAAACTGTTTTTT
>NA|TRBV28|TRBJ2-1|many
CASSSPTEQFF
TGTGCCAGCAGTTCCCCCACGGAGCAGTTCTTC
>TRBD1|TRBV10-3|TRBJ2-2|NA
CAISQGTDTGELFF
TGTGCCATCAGCCAAGGGACAGACACCGGGGAGCTGTTTTTT
>TRBD1|TRBV5-1|TRBJ2-2|many
CASRQGANTGELFF
TGCGCCAGCAGACAGGGGGCGAACACCGGGGAGCTGTTTTTT